The rows below give T cell receptor beta chains drawn from one sample of a study of T cells in Graves' hyperthyroidism and ophthalmopathy. TCRdb reprocessed the multiplex PCR reads via MiXCR and lists one record per CDR3 protein. Of about 530,000 distinct CDR3 sequences in the sample, roughly a sixth are singletons; the top ten hold 15% to 20%. Sequencing was carried out using blood. These receptors were taken from a woman younger than 30 with Graves' ophthalmopathy. CDR3s include the opening cysteine and the closing phenylalanine or tryptophan. D genes are given only for firm matches. Where a row states a size, it is once, few, many or the class of an expanded clone; other rows omit it.

V: TRBV7-9; D: TRBD1; J: TRBJ1-2; size: NA; CDR3: CASSFMGQETYGYTF; DNA: TGTGCCAGCAGCTTTATGGGACAGGAGACCTATGGCTACACCTTC
V: TRBV5-5; D: TRBD1; J: TRBJ2-7; size: NA; CDR3: CASLTGTGWDEQYF; DNA: TGTGCCAGCCTTACCGGGACAGGGTGGGACGAGCAGTACTTC
V: TRBV7-6; D: NA; J: TRBJ2-7; size: few; CDR3: CASSLDYRESYEQYF; DNA: TGTGCCAGCAGCTTAGATTACAGGGAGTCCTACGAGCAGTACTTC
V: TRBV9; D: TRBD2; J: TRBJ2-5; size: few; CDR3: CASSDSGRFWEQETQYF; DNA: TGTGCCAGCAGCGATAGCGGGAGGTTCTGGGAACAAGAGACCCAGTACTTC
V: TRBV5-1; D: NA; J: TRBJ2-1; size: many; CDR3: CASSLFNEQFF; DNA: TGCGCCAGCAGCTTATTTAATGAGCAGTTCTTC
V: TRBV20-1; D: NA; J: TRBJ2-7; size: few; CDR3: CSARPGYEQYF; DNA: TGCAGTGCTAGACCCGGCTACGAGCAGTACTTC
V: TRBV5-1; D: TRBD1; J: TRBJ1-1; size: many; CDR3: CASSLAGTGVNTEAFF; DNA: TGCGCCAGCAGCCTAGCCGGGACAGGAGTGAACACTGAAGCTTTCTTT
V: TRBV20-1; D: NA; J: TRBJ2-7; size: many; CDR3: CSASPLNTYEQYF; DNA: TGCAGTGCTAGCCCCCTCAACACCTACGAGCAGTACTTC
V: TRBV7-8; D: NA; J: TRBJ2-5; size: NA; CDR3: CASSLDRKLYQETQYF; DNA: TGTGCCAGCAGCTTAGACAGAAAATTGTACCAAGAGACCCAGTACTTC
V: TRBV7-9; D: TRBD2; J: TRBJ2-7; size: many; CDR3: CASSLVSGGVDEQYF; DNA: TGTGCCAGCAGCTTAGTCTCGGGGGGAGTTGACGAGCAGTACTTC
V: TRBV6-2/TRBV6-3; D: NA; J: TRBJ2-1; size: NA; CDR3: CASGRGTFGYNEQFF; DNA: TGTGCCAGCGGTCGCGGGACTTTTGGATACAATGAGCAGTTCTTC
V: TRBV24-1; D: NA; J: TRBJ1-1; size: many; CDR3: CATRSSVAYGEAFF; DNA: TGTGCCACCAGGAGCTCAGTCGCCTACGGTGAAGCTTTCTTT
V: TRBV5-1; D: NA; J: TRBJ1-2; size: NA; CDR3: CASSIQDNYGYTF; DNA: TGCGCCAGCAGCATACAGGATAACTATGGCTACACCTTC
V: TRBV30; D: NA; J: TRBJ2-7; size: many; CDR3: CAWSDPGEQYF; DNA: TGTGCCTGGAGCGACCCAGGCGAGCAGTACTTC
V: TRBV4-3; D: TRBD1; J: TRBJ1-2; size: many; CDR3: CASSHDPRDRAGYGYTF; DNA: TGCGCCAGCAGCCACGATCCGAGAGACAGGGCCGGCTATGGCTACACCTTC
V: TRBV4-3; D: TRBD2; J: TRBJ2-1; size: NA; CDR3: CASSQDRREREGPNEQFF; DNA: TGCGCCAGCAGCCAAGATCGGCGGGAGCGGGAGGGCCCCAATGAGCAGTTCTTC
V: TRBV30; D: NA; J: TRBJ1-1; size: many; CDR3: CAWIRELPNTEAFF; DNA: TGTGCCTGGATCAGGGAGCTCCCGAACACTGAAGCTTTCTTT
V: TRBV12-3/TRBV12-4; D: NA; J: TRBJ2-7; size: many; CDR3: CASSSRDPSYEQYF; DNA: TGTGCCAGCAGTTCCCGGGATCCTTCCTACGAGCAGTACTTC
V: TRBV20-1; D: TRBD1; J: TRBJ1-6; size: once; CDR3: CSARIPQGDNSPLHF; DNA: TGCAGTGCGAGAATCCCACAGGGGGATAATTCACCCCTCCACTTT
V: TRBV10-3; D: NA; J: TRBJ1-5; size: many; CDR3: CAISESGSPGQPQHF; DNA: TGTGCCATCAGTGAGTCAGGCAGCCCCGGTCAGCCCCAGCATTTT
V: TRBV4-1; D: NA; J: TRBJ2-1; size: many; CDR3: CASSQETYNEQFF; DNA: TGCGCCAGCAGCCAGGAAACATACAATGAGCAGTTCTTC
V: TRBV28; D: NA; J: TRBJ1-5; size: many; CDR3: CASSLRGPNQPQHF; DNA: TGTGCCAGCAGTTTACGGGGTCCTAATCAGCCCCAGCATTTT
V: TRBV29-1; D: TRBD1; J: TRBJ1-1; size: NA; CDR3: CSVDPLTGYMNTEAFF; DNA: TGCAGCGTTGATCCTTTGACAGGGTACATGAACACTGAAGCTTTCTTT
V: TRBV20-1; D: NA; J: TRBJ2-3; size: many; CDR3: CSARDVNRERGNTQYF; DNA: TGCAGTGCTAGAGATGTTAACCGGGAGCGTGGAAATACGCAGTATTTT
V: TRBV29-1; D: NA; J: TRBJ2-3; size: many; CDR3: CSVDAIMASDTQYF; DNA: TGCAGCGTTGACGCGATTATGGCATCAGATACGCAGTATTTT
V: TRBV12-5; D: NA; J: TRBJ1-1; size: many; CDR3: CASGRALTEAFF; DNA: TGTGCTAGTGGGAGGGCCCTCACTGAAGCTTTCTTT
V: TRBV29-1; D: NA; J: TRBJ1-3; size: NA; CDR3: CSVETVLERTIYF; DNA: TGCAGCGTTGAAACCGTACTGGAACGCACCATATATTTT
V: TRBV5-1; D: NA; J: TRBJ2-3; size: NA; CDR3: CASSLLVRGTDTQYF; DNA: TGCGCCAGCAGCTTGCTTGTCAGGGGCACAGATACGCAGTATTTT
V: TRBV3-1; D: TRBD1; J: TRBJ1-3; size: few; CDR3: CASSQILWDRSSGNTIYF; DNA: TGTGCCAGCAGCCAAATCCTCTGGGACAGGAGCTCTGGAAACACCATATATTTT
V: TRBV20-1; D: TRBD2; J: TRBJ2-5; size: many; CDR3: CSAPRGGDDRLQETQYF; DNA: TGCAGTGCTCCCCGTGGGGGGGACGACCGCCTTCAAGAGACCCAGTACTTC
V: TRBV20-1; D: TRBD1; J: TRBJ1-1; size: NA; CDR3: CSVLSGGADTEAFF; DNA: TGCAGTGTGTTATCAGGGGGCGCCGACACTGAAGCTTTCTTT
V: TRBV9; D: NA; J: TRBJ2-3; size: many; CDR3: CASSVGPVSNTQYF; DNA: TGTGCCAGCAGCGTAGGTCCGGTGTCGAATACGCAGTATTTT
V: TRBV29-1; D: NA; J: TRBJ1-2; size: NA; CDR3: CSVEEASDYGYTF; DNA: TGCAGCGTTGAGGAGGCTTCGGACTATGGCTACACCTTC
V: TRBV4-2; D: TRBD2; J: TRBJ2-1; size: many; CDR3: CASSQGTSGRYNEQFF; DNA: TGTGCCAGCAGCCAAGGGACTAGCGGGAGGTACAATGAGCAGTTCTTC
V: TRBV7-8; D: NA; J: TRBJ1-6; size: many; CDR3: CASRLADNSPLHF; DNA: TGTGCCAGCAGGCTGGCAGATAATTCACCCCTCCACTTT
V: TRBV4-2; D: TRBD2; J: TRBJ2-2; size: NA; CDR3: CASSRGLAGAPGELFF; DNA: TGTGCCAGCAGCCGTGGACTAGCGGGAGCCCCCGGGGAGCTGTTTTTT
V: TRBV6-2/TRBV6-3; D: NA; J: TRBJ1-5; size: NA; CDR3: CASSYTANQPQHF; DNA: TGTGCCAGCAGTTATACAGCCAATCAGCCCCAGCATTTT
V: TRBV14; D: NA; J: TRBJ1-1; size: NA; CDR3: CASSQTLVSTEAFF; DNA: TGTGCCAGCAGCCAAACCCTGGTATCGACTGAAGCTTTCTTT
V: TRBV18; D: NA; J: TRBJ1-1; size: many; CDR3: CASSPRGRNTEAFF; DNA: TGTGCCAGCTCACCGCGGGGGCGGAACACTGAAGCTTTCTTT
V: TRBV11-2; D: TRBD1; J: TRBJ1-1; size: NA; CDR3: CASSTIGGGGQMNIEAFF; DNA: TGTGCCAGCAGCACCATCGGGGGTGGGGGACAGATGAACATTGAAGCTTTCTTT
V: TRBV24-1; D: NA; J: TRBJ2-5; size: NA; CDR3: CATSSLVQETQYF; DNA: TGTGCCACCAGTTCCTTGGTCCAAGAGACCCAGTACTTC
V: TRBV4-3; D: NA; J: TRBJ2-1; size: NA; CDR3: CASSPGPLSYNEQFF; DNA: TGCGCCAGCAGCCCCGGACCACTCTCCTACAATGAGCAGTTCTTC
V: TRBV3-1; D: TRBD2; J: TRBJ2-5; size: many; CDR3: CASSHPLAGGQETQYF; DNA: TGTGCCAGCAGCCACCCCCTAGCGGGAGGGCAAGAGACCCAGTACTTC
V: TRBV7-9; D: NA; J: TRBJ2-1; size: many; CDR3: CASSSPTGTRGVANEQFF; DNA: TGTGCCAGCAGCTCCCCCACAGGGACCCGGGGGGTGGCAAATGAGCAGTTCTTC
V: TRBV28; D: TRBD1; J: TRBJ1-1; size: many; CDR3: CASSLAGTGGNTEAFF; DNA: TGTGCCAGCAGCCTCGCCGGGACAGGGGGCAACACTGAAGCTTTCTTT
V: TRBV20-1; D: TRBD2; J: TRBJ2-3; size: many; CDR3: CSALTGGGKDTQYF; DNA: TGCAGTGCCCTAACCGGGGGGGGCAAAGATACGCAGTATTTT
V: TRBV2; D: TRBD2; J: TRBJ2-1; size: many; CDR3: CASRETSGSQNEQFF; DNA: TGTGCCAGCAGGGAGACTAGCGGGTCGCAGAATGAGCAGTTCTTC
V: TRBV5-1; D: NA; J: TRBJ2-1; size: many; CDR3: CASSLVTVGSYNEQFF; DNA: TGCGCCAGCAGCTTGGTAACCGTTGGCTCCTACAATGAGCAGTTCTTC
V: TRBV27; D: NA; J: TRBJ1-5; size: many; CDR3: CASSLSAGVDQPQHF; DNA: TGTGCCAGCAGTTTATCCGCAGGGGTGGATCAGCCCCAGCATTTT
V: TRBV5-1; D: NA; J: TRBJ2-3; size: many; CDR3: CASSLGTLGLARGPRTDTQYF; DNA: TGCGCCAGCAGCTTGGGCACTCTGGGTTTGGCGAGAGGGCCTCGCACAGATACGCAGTATTTT
V: TRBV5-5; D: TRBD1; J: TRBJ1-1; size: NA; CDR3: CASSFPLQGTSEAFF; DNA: TGTGCCAGCAGCTTCCCCCTACAGGGGACGTCGGAAGCTTTCTTT
V: TRBV20-1; D: NA; J: TRBJ2-3; size: few; CDR3: CSARGRLGGFTDTQYF; DNA: TGCAGTGCTAGAGGTCGCCTGGGAGGTTTCACAGATACGCAGTATTTT
V: TRBV5-5; D: NA; J: TRBJ1-1; size: few; CDR3: CASSQDRMGAPEAFF; DNA: TGTGCCAGCAGCCAAGATCGAATGGGGGCTCCTGAAGCTTTCTTT
V: TRBV29-1; D: NA; J: TRBJ1-1; size: many; CDR3: CSAMDIMNTEAFF; DNA: TGCAGCGCTATGGACATTATGAACACTGAAGCTTTCTTT
V: TRBV3-1; D: NA; J: TRBJ1-2; size: NA; CDR3: CASSTTRGDYGYTF; DNA: TGTGCCAGCAGCACAACCAGGGGCGACTATGGCTACACCTTC